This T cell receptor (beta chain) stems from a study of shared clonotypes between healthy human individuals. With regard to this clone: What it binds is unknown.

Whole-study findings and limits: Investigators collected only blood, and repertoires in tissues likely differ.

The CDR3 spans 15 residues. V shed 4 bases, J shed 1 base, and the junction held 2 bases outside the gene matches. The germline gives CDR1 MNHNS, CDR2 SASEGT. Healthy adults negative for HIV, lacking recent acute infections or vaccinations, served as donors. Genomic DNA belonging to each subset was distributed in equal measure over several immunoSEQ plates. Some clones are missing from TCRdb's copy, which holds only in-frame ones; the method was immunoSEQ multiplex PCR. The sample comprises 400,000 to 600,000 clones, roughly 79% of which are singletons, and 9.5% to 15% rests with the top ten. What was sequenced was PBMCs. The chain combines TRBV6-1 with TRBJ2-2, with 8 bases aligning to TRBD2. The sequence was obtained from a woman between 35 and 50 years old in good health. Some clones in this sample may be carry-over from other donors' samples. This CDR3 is CASSATSGNTGELFF. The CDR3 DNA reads TGTGCCAGCAGTGCAACTAGCGGGAACACCGGGGAGCTGTTTTTT.